The clone carrying this TCR beta chain was found a few times. This sample is drawn from a study of T-cell memory formation after mild COVID-19. MiXCR, run by TCRdb on the 5' RACE reads, gives a single entry per CDR3 protein. This repertoire shows about 84,000 distinct CDR3 sequences, roughly 13% found once; its top ten account for 25% to 35%. This TCR derives from an adult woman who had mild COVID-19 (a few samples of this study predate the infection). Cell type and time point are not known. Sample: PBMCs or a T cell subset sorted from them (not recorded which).

CDR3 nucleotide sequence: TGTGCCAGCAGTGAAAGGGGGAACACTGAAGCTTTCTTT. It yields the protein CASSERGNTEAFF. The chain joins TRBV2 to TRBJ1-1, with D possibly matching TRBD1 (5 bases). V lost 2 bases to trimming and J lost 1 base, with 5 bases between them. Germline CDR1 reads SNHLY; CDR2 reads FYNNEI. CDR3 length equals 13 residues.